The clone carrying this TCR beta chain was seen a few times. Its antigen remains unidentified. Using its own MiXCR run on the reads, TCRdb lists one record per CDR3 protein. The sample records approximately 730,000 distinct CDR3 sequences, under 35% being singletons. The germline gives CDR1 LNHDA, CDR2 SQIVND (reference sequence). This CDR3 contains 16 residues. Losses at the gene ends were 3 bases for V and 11 bases for J; bases not matched to a gene: 14. This sample was included in a study of T cell repertoires in cytomegalovirus infection. Study-level points and caveats: There were carriers of CMV plus the relevant HLA, and cumulative public TCR beta family frequency identified them.

The rearrangement joins TRBV19 to TRBJ2-1, with 9 bases that match TRBD1. This material consisted of cultured CD8+ T cells from PBMCs, taken from culture after CMV antigen stimulation. This sequence was found in a human donor in good health (CMV status not recorded). Some clones in this sample may be carry-over from other donors' samples. The DNA for the CDR3 is TGTGCCAGTAGTATGGGCAGACAGGGGGTATTGATTAAGCAGTTCTTC. This sequence encodes CASSMGRQGVLIKQFF.